The sequence of this T cell receptor beta chain was determined in a study of shared clonotypes between healthy human individuals. Overall study findings and caveats: Exclusively blood specimens were collected; tissue repertoires likely differ.

The authors distributed each subset's genomic DNA evenly over several immunoSEQ plates. The assay was immunoSEQ multiplex PCR, and TCRdb's table has in-frame clones only and misses some. Among around 1.6 million clones listed, 95% to 99% were seen once. On this clone itself: Its antigen is unknown.

The study drew all its donors from Caucasian adults living in Nashville, Tennessee. The germline V gene has CDR1 SGDLS and CDR2 YYNGEE. The CDR3 sequence is 16 residues long. Trimming left V 0 bases short and J 10 bases short, with 20 bases between. What was sequenced was naive CD4+ T cells sorted from blood. Sample subset: CD45RA+ positively selected. The chain uses TRBV9 and TRBJ2-1; D unresolved. The receptor comes from a young man in good health. The CDR3 nucleotides are TGTGCCAGCAGCGTAGCTGGCGGAAACACCATCCGGGAGCAGTTCTTC. Translated, it gives CASSVAGGNTIREQFF.